The 20 T cell receptor beta chains below come from one sample, sequenced in a study of blood T cells in healthy people across ages. A second PCR of 7 to 11 cycles used a sample-barcoded 5' primer and a J-beta primer mix. TCRdb re-analysed the 5' RACE reads in MiXCR, keeping a single row per CDR3 protein. This table has some 1,800,000 distinct CDR3 sequences, about two fifths appearing once. The sample consisted of blood. Receptors originate from a human donor in good health.

This clonotype has just a few counts. The chain couples TRBV6-5 to TRBJ2-1, with D hard to call. The CDR3 covers 13 residues. The germline gives CDR1 MNHEY, CDR2 SVGAGI. V was clipped by 9 bases and J by 0 bases, with 9 bases between them. The CDR3 DNA sequence: TGTGCCAGTTTGTCAGGCTCCTACAATGAGCAGTTCTTC. Amino acids: CASLSGSYNEQFF.

This clonotype was counted only a few times. The chain links TRBV9 to TRBJ1-4; D not certain. Germline values: CDR1 SGDLS, CDR2 YYNGEE. V gave up 2 bases and J gave up 4 bases, with 9 bases separating them. The CDR3 is 14 amino acids. This CDR3 reads CASSVLASNEKLFF. The CDR3 nucleotides read TGTGCCAGCAGCGTGCTTGCCAGTAATGAAAAACTGTTTTTT.

This clonotype was recorded a few times. This chain links TRBV7-9 with TRBJ1-2, with D maybe TRBD1 (6 bases). Germline V gene data show CDR1 as SEHNR and CDR2 as FQNEAQ (reference sequence). CDR3 length equals 14 residues. The V gene lost 5 bases and the J gene lost 3 bases, with 13 bases spanning the gap. CDR3 residues: CASSQTRGDYGYTF. The CDR3, as DNA: TGTGCCAGCAGCCAGACTAGGGGGGACTATGGCTACACCTTC.

The rearrangement joins TRBV29-1 to TRBJ2-5; no clear D gene. The V end was cut by 7 bases, the J end by 5 bases, with 14 bases between. This CDR3 comprises 12 residues. Germline CDR1 reads SQVTM; CDR2 reads ANQGSEA. Written as DNA, the CDR3 is TGCAGCGGGCTTTCCCGCGAGGAGACCCAGTACTTC. Translating it yields CSGLSREETQYF.

In its sample, this clonotype was seen once. The chain joins TRBV20-1 to TRBJ2-4, with D perhaps assigned TRBD1 or TRBD2 (5 bases each). The J call may be incorrect, as the DNA end agrees better with TRBJ2-7. CDR3 length: 13 amino acids. Germline loops: CDR1 DFQATT, CDR2 SNEGSKA (reference sequence). As DNA, the CDR3 is TGCAGTGCCGCTAGTCCGAGGGGCACCGAGCAGTACTTC. Residues: CSAASPRGTEQYF.

This clonotype came up once. The rearrangement uses TRBV5-1 and TRBJ2-1, with D unclear. The V gene's germline CDR1 is SGHRS and CDR2 YFSETQ. V lost 2 bases and J 6 bases, leaving 6 bases between the germline ends. The CDR3 is 12 residues long. The CDR3 coding sequence is TGCGCCAGCAGCTTTTTCTCCAATGAGCAGTTCTTC. This sequence encodes CASSFFSNEQFF.

The chain joins TRBV29-1 to TRBJ1-1; 11 positions agree with TRBD1. The V and J ends lost 7 bases and 3 bases, in that order; junction bases with no gene match: 4. Germline assignment: CDR1 SQVTM and CDR2 ANQGSEA. CDR3 size: 13 residues. The DNA of the CDR3 is TGCAGCGGCCTGGGACAGGGGGACACTGAAGCTTTCTTT. Protein sequence: CSGLGQGDTEAFF.

The chain combines TRBV20-1 with TRBJ2-3; weak D call: TRBD2 (6 bases). Trimming shortened V by 2 bases and J by 0 bases, and 12 bases separated the two germline ends. The CDR3 runs to 15 residues. Per the germline V gene, CDR1 is DFQATT and CDR2 is SNEGSKA (reference sequence). The CDR3 nucleotides read TGCAGTGCTAGAACTAGCCTATGGAGCACAGATACGCAGTATTTT. Translated, it gives CSARTSLWSTDTQYF.

This clonotype was seen only a few times. The chain links TRBV15 to TRBJ2-4; the D is unclear. The closer fit of TRBJ2-7 to the DNA end suggests the J call may be wrong. CDR3 length: 15 amino acids. The germline CDR1 and CDR2 sequences are LNHNV and YYDKDF (reference sequence). The CDR3 here is CATSRDMGSRYEQYF. For the CDR3, the DNA is TGTGCCACCAGCAGAGATATGGGCAGCCGATACGAGCAGTACTTC.

This clonotype showed up many times. The rearrangement joins TRBV5-1 to TRBJ1-2; D gene uncertain. Germline V gives CDR1 SGHRS, CDR2 YFSETQ. Trimming left V 0 bases short and J 2 bases short, with 14 bases between. The CDR3 length is 16 residues. CDR3 bases: TGCGCCAGCAGCTTGGATCCAGCTTCAACAAACTATGGCTACACCTTC. As protein: CASSLDPASTNYGYTF.

J is TRBJ1-2 and V is TRBV7-8, with D uncertain. Trimming removed 5 bases at V and 4 bases at J, with 20 bases between. Germline loops: CDR1 SGHVS, CDR2 FQNEAQ. This CDR3 contains 16 residues. The chain's CDR3 is CASSRMGGQEIYGYTF. The CDR3 DNA follows: TGTGCCAGCAGCCGAATGGGCGGCCAGGAGATCTATGGCTACACCTTC.

This rearrangement joins TRBV4-1 to TRBJ2-7; D unclear. The tail of the sequence fits TRBJ2-4 better, so the J call may be wrong. Germline loops: CDR1 MGHRA, CDR2 YSYEKL. This CDR3 region has 11 residues. CDR3 nucleotide sequence: TGCGCCAGCAGCCACGGAAACATTCAGTACTTC. Its translation: CASSHGNIQYF.

The chain combines TRBV29-1 with TRBJ2-1; no clear D. Germline V gives CDR1 SQVTM, CDR2 ANQGSEA. Trimming left V 8 bases short and J 9 bases short, with 20 bases between. The CDR3 contains 13 residues. The CDR3 sequence: CSHRAAAQVEQFF. DNA for the CDR3: TGCAGCCACAGAGCCGCGGCGCAGGTTGAGCAGTTCTTC.

The CDR3 region is CSVDTGSEQYF. In DNA form, the CDR3 reads TGCAGCGTTGATACAGGGTCCGAGCAGTACTTC. This sequence joins TRBV29-1 and TRBJ2-7; D might be TRBD1 (6 bases). Germline lookup yields CDR1 SQVTM and CDR2 ANQGSEA. Trimming removed 3 bases from V and 6 bases from J, with 9 bases in between. There are 11 residues in the CDR3.

V gene TRBV28 combines with J gene TRBJ2-3; TRBD2 aligns across 13 bases. V shed 4 bases, J shed 4 bases, and the junction held 14 bases outside the gene matches. The CDR3 length is 19 residues. CDR1 and CDR2 (germline): MDHEN, SYDVKM. CDR3 amino acids: CASSSGTSGARWFPDTQYF. DNA for the CDR3: TGTGCCAGCAGTTCCGGGACTAGCGGGGCCAGATGGTTCCCAGATACGCAGTATTTT. Combining the CDR3 with reference TRBV28 and TRBJ2-3 gives the whole variable domain DVKVTQSSRYLVKRTGEKVFLECVQDMDHENMFWYRQDPGLGLRLIYFSYDVKMKEKGDIPEGYSVSREKKERFSLILESASTNQTSMYLCASSSGTSGARWFPDTQYFGPGTRLTVL.

This chain uses TRBV3-1 with TRBJ2-7; D remains unclear. V gave up 3 bases and J gave up 12 bases, with 18 bases separating them. CDR3 length equals 13 residues. Germline assignment: CDR1 LGHDT and CDR2 YNNKEL (reference sequence). The CDR3 DNA reads TGTGCCAGCAGCCAGGACGGAACGTTTCCCGGGTACTTC. This encodes CASSQDGTFPGYF.

The rearrangement joins TRBV7-3 to TRBJ2-5, with a possible D match to TRBD1 (6 bases). The J call is uncertain, as TRBJ2-7 better fits the DNA end. Germline V lookup: CDR1 SGHTA, CDR2 FQGTGA. The CDR3 extends over 13 amino acids. The CDR3 here is CASSVQGSNEQYF. CDR3 DNA sequence: TGTGCCAGCAGCGTACAGGGAAGCAACGAGCAGTACTTC.

The chain uses TRBV3-1 and TRBJ1-2; D remains unclear. The V gene's germline CDR1 is LGHDT and CDR2 YNNKEL (reference sequence). The V end lost 0 bases, the J end lost 8 bases, and 13 bases lay between the germline ends. The CDR3 covers 14 residues. The CDR3 DNA is TGTGCCAGCAGCCAAGAGGAGTGGTCCTCAGGCTACACCTTC. This encodes CASSQEEWSSGYTF.

This clonotype was recorded a few times. The chain couples TRBV6-6 to TRBJ2-7; no firm D call. Trimming took off 2 bases at V and 0 bases at J, with 14 bases between the two ends. CDR3 length: 16 residues. CDR1 MNHNY and CDR2 SVGAGI come from the germline V gene (reference sequence). This chain's CDR3 is CASSYSRTDSSYEQYF. In DNA, the CDR3 is TGTGCCAGCAGTTACAGTAGAACAGATAGCTCCTACGAGCAGTACTTC.

This clonotype was observed a handful of times. The V gene is TRBV5-1, the J gene TRBJ2-3, with D perhaps matching TRBD1 (5 bases). The CDR3 totals 14 residues. The ends were cut back, 4 bases at V and 4 bases at J, with 13 bases in the middle. Germline loops: CDR1 SGHRS, CDR2 YFSETQ. This chain's CDR3 is CASSPGAGPDTQYF. As DNA, the CDR3 is TGCGCCAGCAGCCCTGGGGCAGGGCCAGATACGCAGTATTTT.